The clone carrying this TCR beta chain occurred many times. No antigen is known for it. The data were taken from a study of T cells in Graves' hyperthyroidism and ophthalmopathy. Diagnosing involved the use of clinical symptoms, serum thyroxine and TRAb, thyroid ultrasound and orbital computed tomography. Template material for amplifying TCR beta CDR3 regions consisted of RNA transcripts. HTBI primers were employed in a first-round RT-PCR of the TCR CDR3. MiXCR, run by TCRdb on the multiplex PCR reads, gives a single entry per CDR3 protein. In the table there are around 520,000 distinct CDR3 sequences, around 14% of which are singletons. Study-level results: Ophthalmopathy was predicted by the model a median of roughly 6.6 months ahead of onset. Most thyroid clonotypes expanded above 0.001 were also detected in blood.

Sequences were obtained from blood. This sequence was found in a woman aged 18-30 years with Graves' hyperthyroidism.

The CDR3, as DNA: TGTGCCAGCAGTCTAACCTCGACAGGGATTGCCTCCTACGAGCAGTACTTC. It specifies CASSLTSTGIASYEQYF. This chain uses TRBV28 with TRBJ2-7; 7 nucleotides match TRBD1. Germline V gives CDR1 MDHEN, CDR2 SYDVKM. V was clipped by 5 bases and J by 0 bases; unmatched bases: 13. This CDR3 is 17 amino acids long. The whole variable domain, remainder taken from reference TRBV28 and TRBJ2-7, is DVKVTQSSRYLVKRTGEKVFLECVQDMDHENMFWYRQDPGLGLRLIYFSYDVKMKEKGDIPEGYSVSREKKERFSLILESASTNQTSMYLCASSLTSTGIASYEQYFGPGTRLTVT.